These 12 T cell receptor beta chains came from one sample sequenced in a study of OX40 agonist ivuxolimab in advanced cancers. TCRdb keeps only in-frame clones here, not all; method: immunoSEQ multiplex PCR. Of 50,000 or so clones detected, roughly 89% appear once; the ten largest clones hold 6% to 7%. Sequencing used CD4+ or CD8+ T cells sorted from blood, obtained in a trial of the OX40 agonist ivuxolimab. The receptor source for this set is an adult with an advanced solid tumor such as melanoma, head and neck, liver or kidney cancer.

V gene TRBV5-5 combines with J gene TRBJ1-1, with 9 bases matching TRBD1. Looked up from germline, CDR1 is SGHKS and CDR2 is YYEKEE (reference sequence). Trimming at V came to 3 bases and at J to 5 bases, leaving 2 bases not matched to a gene. This CDR3 comprises 13 residues. The CDR3, as DNA: TGTGCCAGCAGCTGGGGGACAGGGACTGAAGCTTTCTTT. Translation gives CASSWGTGTEAFF.

This sequence joins TRBV9 and TRBJ2-3, with 7 bases identical to TRBD2. In germline, CDR1 is SGDLS, CDR2 YYNGEE. Losses at the gene ends were 3 bases for V and 0 bases for J; bases not matched to a gene: 7. CDR3 length equals 16 residues. The CDR3 spells CASSDPAGSSTDTQYF. Written as DNA, the CDR3 is TGTGCCAGCAGCGATCCAGCGGGGTCTAGCACAGATACGCAGTATTTT. Complete variable domain (other parts from reference TRBV9 and TRBJ2-3): DSGVTQTPKHLITATGQRVTLRCSPRSGDLSVYWYQQSLDQGLQFLIQYYNGEERAKGNILERFSAQQFPDLHSELNLSSLELGDSALYFCASSDPAGSSTDTQYFGPGTRLTVL.

V usage is TRBV5-6 and J usage is TRBJ1-2; D gene uncertain. This CDR3 region has 14 residues. Germline lookup yields CDR1 SGHDT and CDR2 YYEEEE. Trimming took off 2 bases at V and 4 bases at J, with 12 bases between the two ends. This chain's CDR3 is CASSLRWRGYGYTF. For the CDR3, the DNA is TGTGCCAGCAGCTTAAGGTGGCGTGGCTATGGCTACACCTTC.

CDR3 in amino acids: CASSVEGHTGELFF. CDR3 nucleotide sequence: TGTGCCAGCAGCGTAGAGGGTCACACCGGGGAGCTGTTTTTT. J is TRBJ2-2 and V is TRBV9; D is unresolved. Germline V gene lookup returns CDR1 SGDLS and CDR2 YYNGEE. The V gene lost 0 bases and the J gene lost 3 bases, with 6 bases spanning the gap. The length of the CDR3 is 14 residues.

The CDR3 loop reads CASRQSTDSYEQYF. The CDR3 DNA is TGTGCCAGCAGACAATCGACGGACTCCTACGAGCAGTACTTC. The V call is TRBV13, the J call TRBJ2-7, with D hard to call. Germline V gene data show CDR1 as PRHDT and CDR2 as FYEKMQ (reference sequence). Between the trimmed V and J ends, which lost 6 bases and 0 bases, there was a span of 12 bases. The CDR3 has 14 residues.

V gene TRBV29-1 combines with J gene TRBJ2-2, with unresolved D. This CDR3 is 13 amino acids long. Deletions cut 5 bases from V and 0 bases from J, with 7 bases between. CDR1 is SQVTM, CDR2 ANQGSEA, per germline. The CDR3 DNA sequence: TGCAGCGTTAAACGGCCGAACACCGGGGAGCTGTTTTTT. The encoded protein is CSVKRPNTGELFF.

This rearrangement joins TRBV7-8 to TRBJ2-5; 10 bases align to TRBD2. This CDR3 contains 15 residues. The germline CDR1 and CDR2 sequences are SGHVS and FQNEAQ. J gave up 1 base and V 4 bases, and 3 bases lay outside the gene matches. The CDR3: CASSSLAGSQETQYF. The CDR3 bases are TGTGCCAGCAGCTCACTAGCGGGGAGCCAAGAGACCCAGTACTTC.

V is TRBV5-1 and J is TRBJ1-1; TRBD1 aligns across 7 bases. CDR1 and CDR2 (germline): SGHRS, YFSETQ. The J segment lost 3 bases and the V segment lost 5 bases, leaving 4 bases of the junction unmatched. The CDR3 sequence is 13 residues long. The CDR3 nucleotides read TGCGCCAGCAGGGCAGGGGGTGACACTGAAGCTTTCTTT. Protein: CASRAGGDTEAFF.

V gene TRBV7-9 combines with J gene TRBJ1-5; D call uncertain. Germline V CDR1 and CDR2: SEHNR, FQNEAQ (reference sequence). V was clipped by 5 bases and J by 5 bases, with 13 bases between them. CDR3 length equals 14 residues. The CDR3 DNA reads TGTGCCAGCAGCACAACAGCAACCTATCAGCCCCAGCATTTT. Translated: CASSTTATYQPQHF.

The chain links TRBV29-1 to TRBJ1-2, with D possibly matching TRBD1 (6 bases). CDR1 is SQVTM, CDR2 ANQGSEA, per germline. The V gene lost 3 bases and the J gene lost 4 bases, with 21 bases spanning the gap. The CDR3 runs 16 residues. The CDR3, as DNA: TGCAGCGTTGATGGGGACACCAAGTTCGCCGGCTATGGCTACACCTTC. Protein sequence: CSVDGDTKFAGYGYTF.

This clone has only one observation. The V gene is TRBV27, the J gene TRBJ2-1, with 10 bases matching TRBD2. Looked up from germline, CDR1 is MNHEY and CDR2 is SMNVEV (reference sequence). This CDR3 has 17 residues. Germline trimming cut 5 bases from V and 4 bases from J; bases unmatched to any gene: 11. In nucleotides, the CDR3 is TGTGCCAGCAGTCCGTCGCCGGGACTAGCGTTATACAATGAGCAGTTCTTC. This codes for CASSPSPGLALYNEQFF.

The chain recombines TRBV15 with TRBJ2-3; unclear D gene. There are 16 residues in the CDR3. With 0 bases removed from V and 2 bases from J, the gap between germline ends came to 12 bases. Germline V gene data show CDR1 as LNHNV and CDR2 as YYDKDF (reference sequence). The CDR3 coding sequence is TGTGCCACCAGCAGAGATATCTCGTGGGACACAGATACGCAGTATTTT. This gives the protein CATSRDISWDTDTQYF.